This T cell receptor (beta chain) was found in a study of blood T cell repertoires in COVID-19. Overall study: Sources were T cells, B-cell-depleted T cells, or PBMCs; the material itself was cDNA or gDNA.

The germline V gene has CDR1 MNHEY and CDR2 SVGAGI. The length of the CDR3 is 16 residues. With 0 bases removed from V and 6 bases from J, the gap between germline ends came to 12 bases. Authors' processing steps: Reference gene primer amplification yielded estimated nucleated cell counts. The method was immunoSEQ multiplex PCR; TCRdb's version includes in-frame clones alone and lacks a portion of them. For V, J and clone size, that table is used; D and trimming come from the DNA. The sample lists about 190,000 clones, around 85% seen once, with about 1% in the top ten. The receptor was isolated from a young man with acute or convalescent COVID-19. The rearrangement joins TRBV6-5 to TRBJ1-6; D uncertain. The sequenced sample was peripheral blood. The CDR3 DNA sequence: TGTGCCAGCAGTTACTCCCGGGGATTTGTTAATTCACCCCTCCACTTT. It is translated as CASSYSRGFVNSPLHF.